One sample yielded the 29 T cell receptor beta chains listed below, sequenced in a study of blood T cell repertoires in COVID-19. Repertoires were generated with immunoSEQ multiplex PCR, while TCRdb's copy carries only in-frame clones and drops some. The sample includes a few hundred thousand clones, approximately 87% of them seen just once. What was sequenced was peripheral blood. These receptors all come from a woman in her 50s with acute or convalescent COVID-19.

This clone has a single count. The chain employs TRBV13 and TRBJ1-1; the D gene is possibly TRBD1 (6 bases). V dropped 2 bases and J dropped 0 bases, with 16 bases sitting between them. This CDR3 region has 17 residues. Germline V gene sequence: CDR1 PRHDT, CDR2 FYEKMQ (reference sequence). The CDR3 protein is CASSLSQGRLVNTEAFF. Here the CDR3 DNA reads TGTGCCAGCAGCTTATCCCAGGGGCGACTGGTGAACACTGAAGCTTTCTTT.

The chain combines TRBV11-2 with TRBJ2-5; no definite D call. The CDR3 covers 13 residues. CDR1 SGHAT and CDR2 FQNNGV come from the germline V gene. Trimming took 3 bases from V and 4 from J, leaving 9 bases between them. The CDR3 loop reads CASSFEPPETQYF. The CDR3 DNA is TGTGCCAGCAGCTTCGAGCCCCCAGAGACCCAGTACTTC.

The chain uses TRBV9 and TRBJ1-5; D call uncertain. This CDR3 region has 16 residues. Looked up from germline, CDR1 is SGDLS and CDR2 is YYNGEE. The germline V and J ends were trimmed by 2 bases and 0 bases, with 12 bases remaining between them. CDR3 bases: TGTGCCAGCAGCGTTATTGGGGAGGATAGCAATCAGCCCCAGCATTTT. It encodes CASSVIGEDSNQPQHF. The whole variable domain, filled in from reference TRBV9 and TRBJ1-5, reads DSGVTQTPKHLITATGQRVTLRCSPRSGDLSVYWYQQSLDQGLQFLIQYYNGEERAKGNILERFSAQQFPDLHSELNLSSLELGDSALYFCASSVIGEDSNQPQHFGDGTRLSIL.

This chain connects TRBV7-9 to TRBJ1-4; D is undetermined. The CDR3 contains 11 residues. V was clipped by 5 bases and J by 5 bases, with 3 bases between them. CDR1 is SEHNR, CDR2 FQNEAQ, per germline (reference sequence). The CDR3 DNA is TGTGCCAGCAGCCAGAATGAAAAACTGTTTTTT. Its translation: CASSQNEKLFF.

V is TRBV4-1 and J is TRBJ1-1; 9 nucleotides match TRBD1. Germline V gene sequence: CDR1 MGHRA, CDR2 YSYEKL. The CDR3 sequence is 15 residues long. J gave up 2 bases and V 4 bases, and 5 bases lay outside the gene matches. The CDR3: CASSPRDRVNTEAFF. DNA of the CDR3: TGCGCCAGCAGCCCCCGGGACAGGGTAAACACTGAAGCTTTCTTT.

J is TRBJ2-7 and V is TRBV5-6; 11 bases are shared with TRBD2. The germline V gene has CDR1 SGHDT and CDR2 YYEEEE. The CDR3 is 15 residues long. The ends lost 4 bases at V and 3 bases at J; junction bases unmatched: 6. The chain's CDR3 is CASSAFTSGGYEQYF. Here the CDR3 DNA reads TGTGCCAGCAGCGCATTCACTAGCGGGGGCTACGAGCAGTACTTC. The entire variable domain, with the rest obtained from reference TRBV5-6 and TRBJ2-7, is as follows: DAGVTQSPTHLIKTRGQQVTLRCSPKSGHDTVSWYQQALGQGPQFIFQYYEEEERQRGNFPDRFSGHQFPNYSSELNVNALLLGDSALYLCASSAFTSGGYEQYFGPGTRLTVT.

The chain recombines TRBV9 with TRBJ2-3; D is perhaps TRBD2 (5 bases). Deletions cut 3 bases from V and 9 bases from J, with 11 bases between. Germline loops: CDR1 SGDLS, CDR2 YYNGEE. This CDR3 comprises 12 residues. In nucleotides, the CDR3 is TGTGCCAGCAGCGGAGGGTTCGAGACGCAGTATTTT. Protein sequence: CASSGGFETQYF.

This chain uses TRBV7-9 with TRBJ1-1; D ambiguous. Deletions cut 1 base from V and 8 bases from J, with 11 bases between. The V gene's germline CDR1 is SEHNR and CDR2 FQNEAQ (reference sequence). The CDR3 consists of 13 residues. CDR3 in DNA: TGTGCCAGCAGCTTAGTGGAGGGATCCGAAGCTTTCTTT. As protein: CASSLVEGSEAFF.

The CDR3 bases are TGTGCCAGCAGCTTGGGCGTCCAAAACTATGGCTACACCTTC. This gives the protein CASSLGVQNYGYTF. This sequence joins TRBV5-6 and TRBJ1-2; D unclear. Germline CDR1 is SGHDT and CDR2 is YYEEEE. The CDR3 totals 14 residues. Between the trimmed V and J ends, which lost 0 bases and 2 bases, there was a span of 8 bases.

This clone showed up just a few times. V gene TRBV5-1 combines with J gene TRBJ2-7; D ambiguous. The CDR3 is made up of 14 amino acids. Between the trimmed V and J ends, which lost 4 bases and 3 bases, there was a span of 14 bases. The germline V gene has CDR1 SGHRS and CDR2 YFSETQ. Written as DNA, the CDR3 is TGCGCCAGCAGCCCTACGACACTTATCTACGAGCAGTACTTC. This codes for CASSPTTLIYEQYF.

This chain joins TRBV30 and TRBJ2-7; possible D gene TRBD2, 6 bases. CDR1 is GTSNPN, CDR2 SVGIG, per germline (reference sequence). This CDR3 contains 14 residues. Trimming took 3 bases from V and 0 from J, leaving 12 bases between them. The CDR3 DNA sequence: TGTGCCTGGAGCTTCGGGAGAGGCTCCTACGAGCAGTACTTC. This gives the protein CAWSFGRGSYEQYF.

This clone appeared many times. The chain employs TRBV9 and TRBJ2-3, with 9 bases matching TRBD2. The germline gives CDR1 SGDLS, CDR2 YYNGEE. The CDR3 runs 17 residues. Losses at the gene ends were 0 bases for V and 7 bases for J; bases not matched to a gene: 12. CDR3 sequence (DNA): TGTGCCAGCAGCGTAGGGCGGGGGGGCCTCCTTAACAATACGCAGTATTTT. Translating gives CASSVGRGGLLNNTQYF.

The gene calls are TRBV19 and TRBJ1-1; 10 bases match TRBD1. The V and J ends lost 7 bases and 5 bases, in that order; junction bases with no gene match: 4. The CDR3 sequence is 13 residues long. Germline CDR1 reads LNHDA; CDR2 reads SQIVND (reference sequence). CDR3: CASKTGGRTEAFF. The CDR3 coding sequence is TGTGCCAGTAAGACAGGGGGCAGGACTGAAGCTTTCTTT. The entire variable domain, with the rest obtained from reference TRBV19 and TRBJ1-1, is as follows: DGGITQSPKYLFRKEGQNVTLSCEQNLNHDAMYWYRQDPGQGLRLIYYSQIVNDFQKGDIAEGYSVSREKKESFPLTVTSAQKNPTAFYLCASKTGGRTEAFFGQGTRLTVV.

V is TRBV19 and J is TRBJ1-4; 7 nucleotides match TRBD1. The germline CDR1 and CDR2 sequences are LNHDA and SQIVND (reference sequence). This CDR3 has 15 amino acids. V shed 5 bases and J 3 bases; nucleotides not matched to a gene: 6. CDR3 DNA sequence: TGTGCCAGTAGTCCAGGACAGGCTTCTAATGAAAAACTGTTTTTT. Its protein is CASSPGQASNEKLFF.

The table lists this clone with a few counts. The genes are TRBV10-3 and TRBJ2-1; TRBD1 might be the D (6 bases). Germline CDR1 is ENHRY and CDR2 is SYGVKD. This CDR3 has 15 residues. V shed 0 bases and J shed 5 bases, with 11 bases lying between them. CDR3 amino acids: CAISESNRVHNEQFF. The CDR3 region has the DNA TGTGCCATCAGTGAGTCAAACAGGGTGCACAATGAGCAGTTCTTC.

The chain is built from TRBV6-5 and TRBJ2-7, with D possibly TRBD1 on 6 matching bases. Germline CDR1 is MNHEY and CDR2 is SVGAGI. V dropped 8 bases and J dropped 2 bases, with 19 bases sitting between them. This CDR3 has 15 amino acids. The DNA for the CDR3 is TGTGCCAGCCTCCGGGTTGGGACAAGTACCTACGAGCAGTACTTC. It specifies CASLRVGTSTYEQYF.

Regarding this clone: The sample has other DNA sequences that encode this CDR3 too. The chain links TRBV6-1 to TRBJ1-1; D gene uncertain. The CDR3 runs to 14 residues. Germline lookup yields CDR1 MNHNS and CDR2 SASEGT. V was pared by 0 bases and J by 1 base, with 6 bases between. The CDR3 here is CASSEAQKNTEAFF. The CDR3 DNA sequence: TGTGCCAGCAGTGAAGCACAGAAGAACACTGAAGCTTTCTTT.

The chain employs TRBV18 and TRBJ2-3; 11 bases are a match to TRBD2. The germline V gene has CDR1 KGHSH and CDR2 LQKENI. The V segment lost 0 bases and the J segment 8 bases; nucleotides outside the gene matches: 7. The CDR3 has 16 residues. The CDR3 DNA is TGTGCCAGCTCACCACCTAGCGGGGGGGCCGAAGGTACGCAGTATTTT. Its protein product is CASSPPSGGAEGTQYF.

The V and J genes are TRBV7-2 and TRBJ1-1; D is undetermined. The CDR3 loop spans 13 amino acids. Germline CDR1 is SGHTA and CDR2 is FQGNSA. Trimming removed 1 base at V and 1 base at J, with 4 bases between. CDR3 sequence reads: CASSLGANTEAFF. The CDR3 region has the DNA TGTGCCAGCAGCTTAGGAGCGAACACTGAAGCTTTCTTT.

The V gene is TRBV5-1, the J gene TRBJ2-3; a weak D match, TRBD2 (5 bases). The germline gives CDR1 SGHRS, CDR2 YFSETQ. Between the trimmed V and J ends, which lost 2 bases and 0 bases, there was a span of 10 bases. This CDR3 region has 15 residues. As DNA, the CDR3 is TGCGCCAGCAGCTTCCTTGGACTTAGCACAGATACGCAGTATTTT. Residues: CASSFLGLSTDTQYF.

The V call is TRBV21-1, the J call TRBJ2-1; TRBD1 is the table's D call, not checked against the DNA. TRBV21-1 is described as a pseudogene. CDR3 size: 16 residues. The CDR3 loop is CASSKGPKMGPNEQFF. In DNA form, the CDR3 reads TGTGCCAGCAGCAAAGGACCTAAGATGGGGCCCAATGAGCAGTTCTTC.

This chain links TRBV7-2 with TRBJ2-1; TRBD1 matches 11 bases. There are 17 residues in the CDR3. The germline CDR1 and CDR2 sequences are SGHTA and FQGNSA. V was clipped by 0 bases and J by 9 bases; unmatched bases: 10. The CDR3 DNA is TGTGCCAGCAGCTTAGCGCCAGGACAGGGGGCCGGGGGTGAGCAGTTCTTC. Protein product: CASSLAPGQGAGGEQFF. Based on the CDR3 plus reference TRBV7-2 and TRBJ2-1, the full variable domain is GAGVSQSPSNKVTEKGKDVELRCDPISGHTALYWYRQSLGQGLEFLIYFQGNSAPDKSGLPSDRFSAERTGGSVSTLTIQRTQQEDSAVYLCASSLAPGQGAGGEQFFGPGTRLTVL.

J is TRBJ1-4 and V is TRBV19, with D unclear. CDR1 is LNHDA and CDR2 is SQIVND in the germline V gene (reference sequence). This CDR3 spans 15 amino acids. V was trimmed by 5 bases and J by 4 bases, leaving 14 bases between them. CDR3 in amino acids: CASSPLTDFNEKLFF. DNA for the CDR3: TGTGCCAGTAGTCCTTTGACCGACTTTAATGAAAAACTGTTTTTT. The full variable domain, in which reference TRBV19 and TRBJ1-4 provide the parts outside the CDR3, is DGGITQSPKYLFRKEGQNVTLSCEQNLNHDAMYWYRQDPGQGLRLIYYSQIVNDFQKGDIAEGYSVSREKKESFPLTVTSAQKNPTAFYLCASSPLTDFNEKLFFGSGTQLSVL.

This chain links TRBV5-1 with TRBJ2-2; TRBD1 agrees at 9 bases. The length of the CDR3 is 15 residues. The germline V gene has CDR1 SGHRS and CDR2 YFSETQ. The ends lost 4 bases at V and 6 bases at J; junction bases unmatched: 7. CDR3 sequence (DNA): TGCGCCAGCAGCCCGGGACAGGGATGGTCCGGGGAGCTGTTTTTT. Protein product: CASSPGQGWSGELFF. Variable domain in full (rest from reference TRBV5-1 and TRBJ2-2): KAGVTQTPRYLIKTRGQQVTLSCSPISGHRSVSWYQQTPGQGLQFLFEYFSETQRNKGNFPGRFSGRQFSNSRSEMNVSTLELGDSALYLCASSPGQGWSGELFFGEGSRLTVL.

This chain joins TRBV24-1 and TRBJ2-3; 8 bases match TRBD1. V shed 5 bases and J 3 bases; nucleotides not matched to a gene: 6. This CDR3 region has 15 residues. Germline CDR1 is KGHDR and CDR2 is SFDVKD. In DNA, the CDR3 is TGTGCCACCAGTGCAGGGGGCCCCTCAACAGATACGCAGTATTTT. Its translation: CATSAGGPSTDTQYF.

The V call is TRBV5-1, the J call TRBJ1-4, with D uncertain. The V gene's germline CDR1 is SGHRS and CDR2 YFSETQ. This CDR3 is built from 14 residues. The V end lost 2 bases, the J end lost 3 bases, and 8 bases lay between the germline ends. This CDR3 reads CASSFRLSNEKLFF. The CDR3 DNA reads as TGCGCCAGCAGCTTTCGGTTGTCTAATGAAAAACTGTTTTTT.

With regard to this clone: Other DNA variants within this sample encode the same CDR3. The V call is TRBV18, the J call TRBJ2-3; D perhaps matches TRBD2 (6 bases). V was pared by 1 base and J by 3 bases, with 11 bases between. The CDR3 is 15 amino acids. Looked up from germline, CDR1 is KGHSH and CDR2 is LQKENI. The chain's CDR3 is CASSPRDSRTDTQYF. The CDR3 region has the DNA TGTGCCAGCTCACCACGGGACTCACGAACAGATACGCAGTATTTT.

This clone was recorded a few times. The genes are TRBV5-1 and TRBJ2-1; 11 bases are shared with TRBD2. CDR3 size: 15 residues. Germline-derived CDR1 and CDR2 are SGHRS and YFSETQ. V lost 4 bases and J lost 7; bases outside the gene matches: 7. CDR3 region: CASSILAGAGNEQFF. The CDR3, as DNA: TGCGCCAGCAGCATACTAGCGGGAGCAGGTAATGAGCAGTTCTTC.

This sequence joins TRBV10-3 and TRBJ2-4; D might be TRBD2 (5 bases). Trimming left V 0 bases short and J 3 bases short, with 15 bases between. The CDR3 runs 17 residues. Germline V CDR1 and CDR2: ENHRY, SYGVKD. CDR3 sequence: CAISESIGVEDKNIQYF. The CDR3 nucleotides read TGTGCCATCAGTGAGTCTATCGGGGTGGAGGACAAAAACATTCAGTACTTC.